Listed below are T cell receptor beta chains from one sample, sequenced in a study of T cells in Graves' hyperthyroidism and ophthalmopathy. One entry per CDR3 protein, called by TCRdb with MiXCR from the multiplex PCR reads. The top ten clones hold around four fifths of a sample with about 400,000 distinct CDR3 sequences, 25% of them seen once. Sequencing used blood. These receptors all come from a man in his forties or fifties with Graves' hyperthyroidism. CDR3s include the opening cysteine and the closing phenylalanine or tryptophan. The D gene is left open where the match is weak. Size tells how often a clone was seen (once, few, many) or the class of an expanded clone, and some rows leave it out.

clone_size: NA; j_call: TRBJ1-1; v_call: TRBV12-3/TRBV12-4; d_call: NA; cdr3_nt: TGTGCCAACAGTTTAGTACCGGGAACATCCCCTGAAGCTTTCTTT; cdr3_aa: CANSLVPGTSPEAFF
clone_size: few; j_call: TRBJ2-2; v_call: TRBV24-1; d_call: TRBD1; cdr3_nt: TGTGCCACCAGTGATTTCGGAGGGACAGGGGTGTACACCGGGGAGCTGTTTTTT; cdr3_aa: CATSDFGGTGVYTGELFF
clone_size: few; j_call: TRBJ2-3; v_call: TRBV6-1; d_call: TRBD2; cdr3_nt: TGTGCCAGCAGTAGATTAGCGGGACTCACAGATACGCAGTATTTT; cdr3_aa: CASSRLAGLTDTQYF
clone_size: NA; j_call: TRBJ2-1; v_call: TRBV20-1; d_call: NA; cdr3_nt: TGCAGTGCTATCTCACGGAATGAGCAGTTCTTC; cdr3_aa: CSAISRNEQFF
clone_size: NA; j_call: TRBJ2-3; v_call: TRBV28; d_call: TRBD1; cdr3_nt: TGTGCCAGCAGCGATACAGGGGTCGATACGCAGTATTTT; cdr3_aa: CASSDTGVDTQYF
clone_size: NA; j_call: TRBJ2-1; v_call: TRBV10-2; d_call: NA; cdr3_nt: TGCGCCAGTGGGGCGGGCGGGACGTCTTCCTACAATGAGCAGTTCTTC; cdr3_aa: CASGAGGTSSYNEQFF
clone_size: NA; j_call: TRBJ2-2; v_call: TRBV28; d_call: NA; cdr3_nt: TGTGCCAGCAGTTTAACGCAGGGACGGGGGGAGCTGTTTTTT; cdr3_aa: CASSLTQGRGELFF
clone_size: few; j_call: TRBJ2-5; v_call: TRBV3-1; d_call: NA; cdr3_nt: TGTGCCAGCAGCCAAGGTTCGACTAGGAAAGAGACCCAGTACTTC; cdr3_aa: CASSQGSTRKETQYF
clone_size: once; j_call: TRBJ2-7; v_call: TRBV18; d_call: NA; cdr3_nt: TGTGCCAGCTCACCTAGACAGGCATCCTACGAGCAGTACTTC; cdr3_aa: CASSPRQASYEQYF
clone_size: NA; j_call: TRBJ2-7; v_call: TRBV11-1; d_call: NA; cdr3_nt: TGTGCCAGCAGCTTAGTAGCGGACTCCTACGAGCAGTACTTC; cdr3_aa: CASSLVADSYEQYF
clone_size: NA; j_call: TRBJ2-7; v_call: TRBV18; d_call: NA; cdr3_nt: TGTGCCAGCTCACCGTTGACCAAAGGCTCCTACGAGCAGTACTTC; cdr3_aa: CASSPLTKGSYEQYF
clone_size: NA; j_call: TRBJ2-7; v_call: TRBV6-5; d_call: TRBD2; cdr3_nt: TGTGCCAGCAGTTACCCGGGAGGGCCCCCCTACGAGCAGTACTTC; cdr3_aa: CASSYPGGPPYEQYF
clone_size: NA; j_call: TRBJ1-1; v_call: TRBV7-2; d_call: NA; cdr3_nt: TGTGCCAGCAGCTTAGAAGTCGGCACTGAAGCTTTCTTT; cdr3_aa: CASSLEVGTEAFF
clone_size: few; j_call: TRBJ1-1; v_call: TRBV7-9; d_call: NA; cdr3_nt: TGTGCCAGCAGCTTGGCTGGGGTTGATGCTGAAGCTTTCTTT; cdr3_aa: CASSLAGVDAEAFF
clone_size: NA; j_call: TRBJ2-1; v_call: TRBV7-8; d_call: NA; cdr3_nt: TGTGCCAGCAGCTTGGGCGGGCCCAATGAGCAGTTCTTC; cdr3_aa: CASSLGGPNEQFF
clone_size: NA; j_call: TRBJ2-3; v_call: TRBV30; d_call: NA; cdr3_nt: TGTGCCTGGAGCCTCGTTCCGGGACTTCCGCAGTATTTT; cdr3_aa: CAWSLVPGLPQYF
clone_size: many; j_call: TRBJ2-1; v_call: TRBV2; d_call: NA; cdr3_nt: TGTGCCAGCAGTGATTCGGGGTTCTGGACCAATGAGCAGTTCTTC; cdr3_aa: CASSDSGFWTNEQFF
clone_size: NA; j_call: TRBJ2-3; v_call: TRBV11-1; d_call: TRBD2; cdr3_nt: TGTGCCAGCAGCGCGGGACTAGCGGGATTGTCTACAGATACGCAGTATTTT; cdr3_aa: CASSAGLAGLSTDTQYF
clone_size: NA; j_call: TRBJ2-1; v_call: TRBV5-5; d_call: TRBD2; cdr3_nt: TGTGCCAGCAGCTTCGGCGGGAGGGCCAAAAATGAGCAGTTCTTC; cdr3_aa: CASSFGGRAKNEQFF
clone_size: NA; j_call: TRBJ1-1; v_call: TRBV19; d_call: NA; cdr3_nt: TGTGCCAGTACCCTCCGGACTTCGGGGACTGAAGCTTTCTTT; cdr3_aa: CASTLRTSGTEAFF
clone_size: NA; j_call: TRBJ2-3; v_call: TRBV5-4; d_call: NA; cdr3_nt: TGTGCCAGCAGCTTGGCAGAGGAAAGCACAGATACGCAGTATTTT; cdr3_aa: CASSLAEESTDTQYF
clone_size: few; j_call: TRBJ1-1; v_call: TRBV15; d_call: NA; cdr3_nt: TGTGCCACCAGCAGAGAAGACAGGCTGAACACTGAAGCTTTCTTT; cdr3_aa: CATSREDRLNTEAFF
clone_size: NA; j_call: TRBJ1-1; v_call: TRBV6-5; d_call: NA; cdr3_nt: TGTGCCAGCAGTTACTCGACACAGAACACTGAAGCTTTCTTT; cdr3_aa: CASSYSTQNTEAFF
clone_size: NA; j_call: TRBJ2-5; v_call: TRBV11-3; d_call: NA; cdr3_nt: TGTGCCAGCAGCTTAGGGGACCAGGCCCGCCAAGAGACCCAGTACTTC; cdr3_aa: CASSLGDQARQETQYF
clone_size: many; j_call: TRBJ1-5; v_call: TRBV18; d_call: NA; cdr3_nt: TGTGCCAGCTCACCACCGGGACAAGATCAGCCCCAGCATTTT; cdr3_aa: CASSPPGQDQPQHF
clone_size: NA; j_call: TRBJ1-6; v_call: TRBV3-1; d_call: NA; cdr3_nt: TGTGCCAGCAGCTACGGCGGGATTTTGGATTCACCCCTCCACTTT; cdr3_aa: CASSYGGILDSPLHF
clone_size: NA; j_call: TRBJ1-1; v_call: TRBV5-1; d_call: TRBD1; cdr3_nt: TGCGCCAGCAGCTTGGGCCCGACAGGGGGCATGAACACTGAAGCTTTCTTT; cdr3_aa: CASSLGPTGGMNTEAFF
clone_size: many; j_call: TRBJ2-3; v_call: TRBV2; d_call: TRBD2; cdr3_nt: TGTGCCAGCAGAGGTGGTAGGACTAGCGGGAGCACAGATACGCAGTATTTT; cdr3_aa: CASRGGRTSGSTDTQYF
clone_size: NA; j_call: TRBJ2-5; v_call: TRBV5-5; d_call: NA; cdr3_nt: TGTGCCAGCAGCTTGGAGGCAGGCCAAGAGACCCAGTACTTC; cdr3_aa: CASSLEAGQETQYF
clone_size: few; j_call: TRBJ2-7; v_call: TRBV4-2; d_call: TRBD2; cdr3_nt: TGTGCCAGCAGCGAACGGGGGGGAATCGAGCAGTACTTC; cdr3_aa: CASSERGGIEQYF
clone_size: NA; j_call: TRBJ1-2; v_call: TRBV6-1; d_call: NA; cdr3_nt: TGTGCCAGCAGTGACTCGGGCGGGAACTATGGCTACACCTTC; cdr3_aa: CASSDSGGNYGYTF
clone_size: few; j_call: TRBJ2-1; v_call: TRBV11-3; d_call: TRBD2; cdr3_nt: TGTGCCAGCAGCCCGACTAGCGGGAGTGGATACAATGAGCAGTTCTTC; cdr3_aa: CASSPTSGSGYNEQFF
clone_size: few; j_call: TRBJ2-1; v_call: TRBV5-1; d_call: TRBD2; cdr3_nt: TGCGCCAGCAGCTGGACTAGCGGGAGGACCGGGGATGAGCAGTTCTTC; cdr3_aa: CASSWTSGRTGDEQFF
clone_size: many; j_call: TRBJ2-7; v_call: TRBV7-3; d_call: TRBD2; cdr3_nt: TGTGCCAGCAGCTTACACCCGGGAGGGACCTACGAGCAGTACTTC; cdr3_aa: CASSLHPGGTYEQYF
clone_size: few; j_call: TRBJ2-7; v_call: TRBV6-5; d_call: TRBD2; cdr3_nt: TGTGCCAGCAGTTACTCGAGACCGGGACTAGCGGGAAACTACGAGCAGTACTTC; cdr3_aa: CASSYSRPGLAGNYEQYF
clone_size: few; j_call: TRBJ2-5; v_call: TRBV5-1; d_call: NA; cdr3_nt: TGCGCCAGCAGCTCGAGGGGGACGGTGGAGACCCAGTACTTC; cdr3_aa: CASSSRGTVETQYF
clone_size: NA; j_call: TRBJ2-3; v_call: TRBV20-1; d_call: NA; cdr3_nt: TGCAGTGCTAGGGTGAGCACAGATACGCAGTATTTT; cdr3_aa: CSARVSTDTQYF
clone_size: few; j_call: TRBJ2-1; v_call: TRBV5-1; d_call: TRBD2; cdr3_nt: TGCGCCAGCAGCTGGACTAGCGGCATTAATGAGCAGTTCTTC; cdr3_aa: CASSWTSGINEQFF